The 2 T cell receptor beta chains presented below share a single source sample, sequenced in a study of beta chain features in type 1 diabetes. Reverse transcription of all isolated RNA meant that expressed TCRB transcripts were sequenced. Assay: immunoSEQ multiplex PCR; the TCRdb copy retains only in-frame clones and omits some. Of 70,000 to 95,000 clones in the sample, roughly 30% are singletons; the top ten hold roughly 0.45%. The sample taken for sequencing was stem cell memory CD4+ T cells from blood. The source of these receptors is a woman between 18 and 29 years old in good health.

In its sample, this clone was seen once. The V call is TRBV25-1, the J call TRBJ2-2; D possibly corresponds to TRBD1 (5 bases). V lost 7 bases and J 0 bases, leaving 9 bases between the germline ends. The CDR3 sequence is 14 residues long. Germline values: CDR1 MGHDK, CDR2 SYGVNS. The CDR3 nucleotides are TGTGCCAGCACGGCAGGGCCGAACACCGGGGAGCTGTTTTTT. It encodes CASTAGPNTGELFF.

A few counts support this clone. The chain's CDR3 is CASSSSYEQYF. The CDR3 DNA is TGTGCCAGCAGTTCCAGCTACGAGCAGTACTTC. The chain combines TRBV27 with TRBJ2-7; no clear D. V shed 4 bases and J shed 3 bases, with 4 bases lying between them. This CDR3 spans 11 amino acids. CDR1 MNHEY and CDR2 SMNVEV come from the germline V gene (reference sequence).